This T cell receptor beta chain was retrieved from a study of read filtering for tumor transcriptome and immune sequencing. This clonotype was counted many times. The V end was cut by 0 bases, the J end by 6 bases, with 7 bases between. This CDR3 region has 14 residues. Germline V CDR1 and CDR2: SGHRS, YFSETQ. The library was built from about 370 ng RNA with molecular barcoded adaptors for alpha/delta and beta/gamma chains. TCRdb reanalysed the reads using MiXCR and keeps one entry per CDR3 protein. The sample carries 40,000 to 55,000 distinct CDR3 sequences, roughly a fifth recorded once. Sequenced input: a population of CD138-negative cells sorted from bone marrow. This chain joins TRBV5-1 and TRBJ1-6; no definite D call. The clonotype was recovered from a donor at least 40 years old with multiple myeloma. The CDR3 loop is CASSLEGSNSPLHF. DNA of the CDR3: TGCGCCAGCAGCTTGGAAGGAAGTAATTCACCCCTCCACTTT.